Below, 32 T cell receptor beta chains from the same sample are listed, as sequenced in a study of CD8+CD57+ T cells in acquired aplastic anemia. The template used for profiling TCR beta VDJ and CDR3 was genomic DNA. TCRdb used MiXCR to reprocess the reads, holding one entry per CDR3 protein. The sample includes roughly 280,000 distinct CDR3 sequences, approximately 57% of them seen just once. Patients selected for sequencing had displayed CD8+CD57+ cell expansion by flow cytometry. Sequenced: sorted CD4+, CD8+, or CD8+CD57+ T cells (not recorded which) from PBMCs. These receptors all come from a human donor with aplastic anemia.

This clonotype has only a few counts. Being one base from a much bigger clone, this may be a read error. CDR3 sequence: CAISSDRGYEQYF. DNA for the CDR3: TGTGCCATCAGTTCGGACAGGGGCTACGAGCAGTACTTC. The chain employs TRBV10-3 and TRBJ2-7; 9 bases are shared with TRBD1. Germline CDR1 and CDR2: ENHRY and SYGVKD. The V gene end was trimmed by 5 bases and the J gene end by 3 bases; junction bases not matched to a gene: 2. The CDR3 loop spans 13 amino acids.

The V call is TRBV30, the J call TRBJ2-1; D is ambiguous. Trimming took 2 bases from V and 4 from J, leaving 9 bases between them. The germline V gene encodes CDR1 GTSNPN and CDR2 SVGIG (reference sequence). The CDR3 covers 13 residues. The CDR3 region is CAWSSYSYNEQFF. In DNA, the CDR3 is TGTGCCTGGAGTTCTTATAGTTACAATGAGCAGTTCTTC.

V and J are TRBV13 and TRBJ2-1; D is ambiguous. The CDR3 contains 11 residues. The V end was cut by 3 bases, the J end by 8 bases, with 5 bases between. The V gene's germline CDR1 is PRHDT and CDR2 FYEKMQ (reference sequence). CDR3 nucleotide sequence: TGTGCCAGCAGCTTTTCCCATGAGCAGTTCTTC. Its protein is CASSFSHEQFF.

The chain joins TRBV5-1 to TRBJ2-7; 10 positions match TRBD2. The ends lost 5 bases at V and 3 bases at J; junction bases unmatched: 17. The CDR3 loop spans 18 amino acids. The V gene's germline CDR1 is SGHRS and CDR2 YFSETQ. This CDR3 reads CASSRGLASGGAVYEQYF. The CDR3 DNA follows: TGCGCCAGCAGTAGGGGCCTGGCCAGCGGGGGGGCTGTCTACGAGCAGTACTTC.

This clonotype has only a few counts. The genes are TRBV12-3 or TRBV12-4 and TRBJ2-7, with 7 positions matching TRBD2. This CDR3 region has 17 residues. V lost 6 bases to trimming and J lost 6 bases; unmatched junction nucleotides: 20. Here the CDR3 reads CASRDLPIWPGGSEQYF. In DNA form, the CDR3 reads TGTGCCAGCAGAGATCTTCCAATATGGCCGGGAGGTAGCGAGCAGTACTTC.

V usage is TRBV7-2 and J usage is TRBJ2-7; the match to TRBD1 covers 10 bases. V shed 2 bases, J shed 3 bases, and the junction held 4 bases outside the gene matches. Germline values: CDR1 SGHTA, CDR2 FQGNSA. The CDR3 covers 15 residues. The CDR3 nucleotides are TGTGCCAGCAGCTTAAGGACAGGGGGAAACTACGAGCAGTACTTC. Translated, it gives CASSLRTGGNYEQYF.

V usage is TRBV4-3 and J usage is TRBJ1-1; D is uncertain. V was clipped by 0 bases and J by 0 bases, with 8 bases between them. The germline gives CDR1 LGHNA, CDR2 YSLEER. This CDR3 is 15 amino acids long. This chain's CDR3 is CASSQDWRLNTEAFF. The CDR3 DNA follows: TGCGCCAGCAGCCAAGATTGGAGGTTGAACACTGAAGCTTTCTTT.

As concerns this clonotype: Germline and junction disagree at one end, which may indicate a read error. V is TRBV7-2 and J is TRBJ1-3; 7 bases are shared with TRBD1. CDR1 and CDR2 from the germline V gene are SGHTA and FQGNSA. This CDR3 region has 16 residues. In DNA form, the CDR3 reads TGTGTCAGCAGCTTAGCGGGAGGGGGCCCTGGAAACACCATATATTTT. Translation: CVSSLAGGGPGNTIYF.

CDR3 loop: CSAGRTGGASGELFF. CDR3 in DNA: TGCAGTGCTGGACGGACAGGGGGCGCGTCCGGGGAGCTGTTTTTT. The chain recombines TRBV20-1 with TRBJ2-2; 11 bases align to TRBD1. CDR1 is DFQATT and CDR2 is SNEGSKA in the germline V gene (reference sequence). The CDR3 has 15 residues. V was pared by 5 bases and J by 6 bases, with 8 bases of the junction left unmatched.

Of note for this clonotype: The junction departs from the called germline gene at one end, perhaps through a read error. The chain joins TRBV2 to TRBJ2-7, with 16 bases aligning to TRBD2. CDR1 and CDR2 from the germline V gene are SNHLY and FYNNEI. The CDR3 extends over 16 amino acids. The CDR3 sequence is CACRSGTSGRGDEQYF. CDR3 DNA: TGTGCCTGCAGATCCGGGACTAGCGGGAGGGGGGACGAGCAGTACTTC.

This clonotype was counted many times. This chain connects TRBV10-3 to TRBJ1-1; D remains ambiguous. The germline V gene encodes CDR1 ENHRY and CDR2 SYGVKD. The CDR3 totals 14 residues. The V and J ends lost 1 base and 4 bases respectively, with 10 bases between them. In nucleotides, the CDR3 is TGTGCCATCAGTGAGTTCGAGGTGGGCACTGAAGCTTTCTTT. Its protein is CAISEFEVGTEAFF.

Only one count was recorded for this clonotype. The chain combines TRBV19 with TRBJ1-5; no clear D. Germline assignment: CDR1 LNHDA and CDR2 SQIVND (reference sequence). This CDR3 contains 12 residues. Deletions cut 7 bases from V and 4 bases from J, with 8 bases between. This CDR3 reads CASTNRNQPQHF. CDR3 in DNA: TGTGCCAGTACTAACAGAAATCAGCCCCAGCATTTT.

This rearrangement joins TRBV7-9 to TRBJ2-7; TRBD1 matches at 11 bases. This CDR3 has 15 amino acids. The trim removed 5 bases at V and 2 bases at J, leaving 5 bases unmatched. Germline values: CDR1 SEHNR, CDR2 FQNEAQ (reference sequence). The CDR3 reads CASSPTGQGAYEQYF. The CDR3 coding sequence is TGTGCCAGCAGCCCTACGGGACAGGGGGCCTACGAGCAGTACTTC.

This clonotype was seen repeatedly, ten times or more. This chain joins TRBV19 and TRBJ1-1; D is unclear. Trimming shortened V by 9 bases and J by 4 bases, and 12 bases separated the two germline ends. The CDR3 totals 12 residues. CDR1 and CDR2 from the germline V gene are LNHDA and SQIVND (reference sequence). CDR3 in amino acids: CASSARGTEAFF. CDR3 sequence (DNA): TGTGCCAGCAGCGCCCGTGGCACTGAAGCTTTCTTT.

The rearrangement uses TRBV9 and TRBJ2-3; 14 nucleotides match TRBD2. Germline values: CDR1 SGDLS, CDR2 YYNGEE. There are 17 residues in the CDR3. V lost 0 bases and J lost 5; bases outside the gene matches: 5. The CDR3 loop reads CASSVETSGRAVDTQYF. CDR3 sequence (DNA): TGTGCCAGCAGCGTAGAGACTAGCGGGAGGGCCGTAGATACGCAGTATTTT.

This clonotype occurred once. The CDR3 protein is CASSIRASMGNEQFF. CDR3 bases: TGTGCCAGTAGTATCAGGGCTTCAATGGGCAATGAGCAGTTCTTC. The chain employs TRBV19 and TRBJ2-1; D is perhaps TRBD1 (5 bases). The CDR3 spans 15 residues. Germline assignment: CDR1 LNHDA and CDR2 SQIVND (reference sequence). Between the trimmed V and J ends, which lost 3 bases and 6 bases, there was a span of 15 bases.

As to this clonotype: Mismatch with germline at one junction end may stem from a read error. The chain uses TRBV7-3 and TRBJ1-5; D ambiguous. The CDR3 spans 13 residues. CDR1 is SGHTA and CDR2 is FQGTGA in the germline V gene. The CDR3 loop reads CACSLEYNQPQHF. The CDR3 coding sequence is TGTGCCTGCAGCTTAGAGTACAATCAGCCACAGCATTTT. The full variable domain, with the rest looked up from reference TRBV7-3 and TRBJ1-5, is GAGVSQTPSNKVTEKGKYVELRCDPISGHTALYWYRQSLGQGPEFLIYFQGTGAADDSGLPNDRFFAVRPEGSVSTLKIQRTERGDSAVYLCACSLEYNQPQHFGDGTRLSIL.

The chain carries TRBV19 and TRBJ2-7; D call uncertain. With 3 bases removed from V and 5 bases from J, the gap between germline ends came to 11 bases. Per germline, CDR1 LNHDA and CDR2 SQIVND (reference sequence). The CDR3 is 13 amino acids. DNA of the CDR3: TGTGCCAGTAGTATCCAATTTATGGACGAGCAGTACTTC. Encoded protein: CASSIQFMDEQYF.

This chain uses TRBV9 with TRBJ2-1; 10 bases align to TRBD1. The CDR3 consists of 15 residues. Germline V gives CDR1 SGDLS, CDR2 YYNGEE. Trimming removed 4 bases from V and 8 bases from J; junction bases left unmatched: 9. The CDR3 loop is CASSPTGTGVDEQFF. In nucleotides, the CDR3 is TGTGCCAGCAGCCCCACCGGGACAGGGGTTGATGAGCAGTTCTTC.

J is TRBJ2-7 and V is TRBV7-9; D may be TRBD2 (6 bases). Germline values: CDR1 SEHNR, CDR2 FQNEAQ (reference sequence). The CDR3 consists of 16 residues. V shed 6 bases and J shed 5 bases, with 23 bases lying between them. CDR3 sequence (DNA): TGTGCCAGCAGTCCACTGGGACTCACAGCTCCTAACGAGCAGTACTTC. The encoded protein is CASSPLGLTAPNEQYF.

This rearrangement joins TRBV7-2 to TRBJ2-5; TRBD1 matches at 9 bases. This CDR3 spans 12 amino acids. V trimming: 6 bases; J trimming: 13 bases; junction bases outside the gene matches: 9. The germline CDR1 and CDR2 sequences are SGHTA and FQGNSA. In DNA, the CDR3 is TGTGCCAGCAGAGGAAGCGACAGGGGGTTGTACTTC. Its protein is CASRGSDRGLYF.

There are many counts of this clonotype. This rearrangement joins TRBV5-1 to TRBJ1-1; 7 bases agree with TRBD1. V shed 1 base, J shed 0 bases, and the junction held 3 bases outside the gene matches. This CDR3 is built from 15 residues. Germline CDR1 SGHRS, CDR2 YFSETQ. The CDR3 region is CASSLLQGMNTEAFF. The CDR3, as DNA: TGCGCCAGCAGCTTGCTACAGGGGATGAACACTGAAGCTTTCTTT.

V is TRBV19 and J is TRBJ2-2, with 7 bases that match TRBD1. The germline CDR1 and CDR2 sequences are LNHDA and SQIVND (reference sequence). This CDR3 spans 14 amino acids. With V trimmed by 10 bases and J by 0 bases, 5 bases remained unmatched. CDR3: CATTGTANTGELFF. The CDR3 DNA follows: TGTGCCACCACCGGGACAGCGAACACCGGGGAGCTGTTTTTT.

This clonotype was recorded once. The chain combines TRBV9 with TRBJ2-3; a possible D gene is TRBD2 (7 bases). Trimming stripped 4 bases from V and 11 bases from J, with 26 bases between. CDR1 is SGDLS, CDR2 YYNGEE, per germline. This CDR3 comprises 16 residues. The chain's CDR3 is CASSQRGGGIYNEQYF. The CDR3 DNA reads as TGTGCCAGCAGCCAAAGGGGGGGGGGGATCTACAATGAGCAGTATTTT. The entire variable domain, with the rest obtained from reference TRBV9 and TRBJ2-3, is as follows: DSGVTQTPKHLITATGQRVTLRCSPRSGDLSVYWYQQSLDQGLQFLIQYYNGEERAKGNILERFSAQQFPDLHSELNLSSLELGDSALYFCASSQRGGGIYNEQYFGPGTRLTVL.

This clonotype was seen many times. This chain connects TRBV5-6 to TRBJ2-3, with 7 bases fitting TRBD2. J lost 3 bases, V lost 0 bases, and 13 bases had no gene match. There are 18 residues in the CDR3. Germline V lookup: CDR1 SGHDT, CDR2 YYEEEE. CDR3 nucleotides: TGTGCCAGCAGCTTGGTCTTTGGGGCTAGCGGTAGAACAGATACGCAGTATTTT. Protein sequence: CASSLVFGASGRTDTQYF.

The V and J genes are TRBV7-9 and TRBJ1-1; 9 nucleotides match TRBD1. The germline V gene encodes CDR1 SEHNR and CDR2 FQNEAQ (reference sequence). This CDR3 contains 16 residues. Germline trimming cut 1 base from V and 3 bases from J; bases unmatched to any gene: 6. Here the CDR3 reads CASSLGDRVRDTEAFF. The DNA for the CDR3 is TGTGCCAGCAGCTTAGGGGACAGGGTCAGGGACACTGAAGCTTTCTTT.

CDR3 bases: TGCGCCAGCAGCTCTCGTGCGTCAGACACCGGGGAGCTGTTTTTT. Amino acids: CASSSRASDTGELFF. The rearrangement uses TRBV5-1 and TRBJ2-2, with D uncertain. Between the trimmed V and J ends, which lost 3 bases and 3 bases, there was a span of 12 bases. CDR3 length: 15 residues. CDR1 is SGHRS and CDR2 is YFSETQ in the germline V gene.

The chain carries TRBV20-1 and TRBJ1-2; TRBD1 might be the D (5 bases). CDR3 length: 16 amino acids. CDR1 and CDR2 (germline): DFQATT, SNEGSKA (reference sequence). V gave up 0 bases and J gave up 4 bases, with 18 bases separating them. CDR3 region: CSARDLIDSAGYGYTF. In nucleotides, the CDR3 is TGCAGTGCTAGAGATCTGATAGACAGTGCTGGCTATGGCTACACCTTC.

The table lists this clonotype with many counts. The chain employs TRBV5-1 and TRBJ2-1; 12 positions agree with TRBD2. V was pared by 1 base and J by 2 bases, with 7 bases of the junction left unmatched. Germline CDR1 SGHRS, CDR2 YFSETQ. CDR3 size: 18 residues. CDR3 amino acids: CASSLKTSGGPTYNEQFF. CDR3 DNA sequence: TGCGCCAGCAGCTTGAAGACTAGCGGGGGACCAACCTACAATGAGCAGTTCTTC.

The genes are TRBV20-1 and TRBJ1-2; maybe TRBD1 (6 bases). The CDR3 is made up of 12 amino acids. In germline, CDR1 is DFQATT, CDR2 SNEGSKA (reference sequence). Trimming left V 6 bases short and J 12 bases short, with 20 bases between. The CDR3 protein is CSAHSGGGKDTF. In nucleotides, the CDR3 is TGCAGTGCCCACTCCGGGGGCGGGAAGGACACCTTC.

To note about this clonotype: One end of the junction fails to match germline, which may point to a read error. The gene calls are TRBV9 and TRBJ2-2, with 10 positions matching TRBD2. The CDR3 contains 16 residues. Germline V lookup: CDR1 SGDLS, CDR2 YYNGEE. CDR3 in amino acids: CASSVSGRARTWELFF. CDR3 in DNA: TGTGCCAGCAGCGTAAGCGGGAGGGCGCGCACCTGGGAGCTGTTTTTT.

J is TRBJ2-2 and V is TRBV25-1; unclear D gene. V was clipped by 4 bases and J by 0 bases, with 6 bases between them. Germline V lookup: CDR1 MGHDK, CDR2 SYGVNS. The CDR3 has 14 residues. The CDR3 DNA reads TGTGCCAGCAGTGCTCTCGCGAACACCGGGGAGCTGTTTTTT. Its protein is CASSALANTGELFF.